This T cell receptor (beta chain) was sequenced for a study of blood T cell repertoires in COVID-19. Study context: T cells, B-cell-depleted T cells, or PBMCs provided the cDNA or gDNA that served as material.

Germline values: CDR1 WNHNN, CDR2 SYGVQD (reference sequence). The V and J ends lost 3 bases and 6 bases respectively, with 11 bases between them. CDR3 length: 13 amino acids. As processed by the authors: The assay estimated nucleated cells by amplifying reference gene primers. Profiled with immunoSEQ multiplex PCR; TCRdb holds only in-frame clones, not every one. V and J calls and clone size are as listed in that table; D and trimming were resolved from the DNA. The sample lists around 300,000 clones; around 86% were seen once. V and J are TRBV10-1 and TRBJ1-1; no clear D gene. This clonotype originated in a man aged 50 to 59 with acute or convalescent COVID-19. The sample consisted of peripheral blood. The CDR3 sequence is CASSDPSGSEAFF. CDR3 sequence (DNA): TGCGCCAGCAGTGACCCCAGCGGGTCTGAAGCTTTCTTT.